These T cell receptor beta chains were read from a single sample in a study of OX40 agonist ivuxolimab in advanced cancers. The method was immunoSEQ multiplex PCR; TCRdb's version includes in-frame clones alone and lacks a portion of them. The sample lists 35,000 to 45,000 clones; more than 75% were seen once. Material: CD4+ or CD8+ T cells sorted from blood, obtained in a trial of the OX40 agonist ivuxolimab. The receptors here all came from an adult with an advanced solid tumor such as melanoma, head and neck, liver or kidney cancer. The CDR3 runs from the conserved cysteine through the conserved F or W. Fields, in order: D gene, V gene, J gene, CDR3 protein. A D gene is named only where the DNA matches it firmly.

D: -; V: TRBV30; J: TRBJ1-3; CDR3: CAWSALVRNTIYF
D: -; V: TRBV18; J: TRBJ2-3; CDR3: CASSMSDTQYF
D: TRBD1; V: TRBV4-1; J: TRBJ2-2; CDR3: CASSDQGAMNTGELFF
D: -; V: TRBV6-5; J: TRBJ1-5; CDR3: CASSYLGGGNQPQHF
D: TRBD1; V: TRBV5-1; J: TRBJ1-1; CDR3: CASSRWDRGNTEAFF
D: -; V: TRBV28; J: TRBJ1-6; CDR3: CASSFVVTTDSPLHF
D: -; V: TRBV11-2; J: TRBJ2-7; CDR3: CASSPPVLDEQYF
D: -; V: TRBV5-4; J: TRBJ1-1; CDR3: CASSLDGGGAEAFF
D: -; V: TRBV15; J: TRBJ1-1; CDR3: CATSRRRGNTEAFF
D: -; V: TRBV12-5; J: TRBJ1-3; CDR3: CASAPTTEGNTIYF
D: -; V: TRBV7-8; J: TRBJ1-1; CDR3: CASSLGRGLGYTEAFF
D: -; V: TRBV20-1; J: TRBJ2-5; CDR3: CSARLGETQYF
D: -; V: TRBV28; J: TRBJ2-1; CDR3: CASSLYGVNEQFF
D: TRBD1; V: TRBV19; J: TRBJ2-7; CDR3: CASSRDRAMYEQYF
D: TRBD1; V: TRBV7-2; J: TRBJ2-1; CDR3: CASSFIGGGYNEQFF
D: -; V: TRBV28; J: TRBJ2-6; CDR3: CASRLGGAGNVLTF
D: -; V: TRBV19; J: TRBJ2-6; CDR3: CASSIGASGANVLTF
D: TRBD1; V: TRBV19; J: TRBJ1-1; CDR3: CASGWTGLNTEAFF
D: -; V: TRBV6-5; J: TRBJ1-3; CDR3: CASSRGLSGNTIYF
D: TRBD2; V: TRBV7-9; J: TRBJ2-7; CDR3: CASSPLPGGEQYF
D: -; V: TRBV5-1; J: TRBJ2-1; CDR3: CASSLDGDPSYNEQFF
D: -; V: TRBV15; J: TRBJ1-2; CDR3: CATKDALWGYTF
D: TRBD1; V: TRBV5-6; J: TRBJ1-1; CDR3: CASSLTGTGSEAFF
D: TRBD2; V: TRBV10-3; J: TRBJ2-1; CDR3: CAIRTSGNNEQFF
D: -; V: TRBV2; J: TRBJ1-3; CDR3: CASVMGPGYGNTIYF
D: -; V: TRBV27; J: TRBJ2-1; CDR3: CASSLNTYNEQFF
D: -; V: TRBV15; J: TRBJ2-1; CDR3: CATSRQLGFNEQFF
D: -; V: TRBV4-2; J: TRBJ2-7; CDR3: CAPLRGIRYFGDEQYF
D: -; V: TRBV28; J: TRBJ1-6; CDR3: CASSIPGGGSYNSPLHF
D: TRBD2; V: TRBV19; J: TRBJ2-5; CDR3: CASSIDPLPGLARHPETQYF
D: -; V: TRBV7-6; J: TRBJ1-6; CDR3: CASSLEGEFNSPLHF
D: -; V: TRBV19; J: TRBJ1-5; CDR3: CASSPSRNQPQHF
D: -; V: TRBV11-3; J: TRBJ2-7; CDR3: CASSLESIFYEQYF
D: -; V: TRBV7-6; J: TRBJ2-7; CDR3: CASSLAIGREPLEYF
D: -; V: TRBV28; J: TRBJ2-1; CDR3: CASLESSYNEQFF
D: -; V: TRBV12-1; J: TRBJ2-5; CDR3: CASSFALASGRKWKTQYF
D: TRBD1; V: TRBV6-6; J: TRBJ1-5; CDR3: CASSLIQGKGQPQHF
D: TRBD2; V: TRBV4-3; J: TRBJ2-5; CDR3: CASSYGLAVGETQYF
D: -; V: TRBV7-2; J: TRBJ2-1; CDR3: CASSFLNEQFF
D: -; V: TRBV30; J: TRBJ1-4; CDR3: CAWGAGRAWEKLFF
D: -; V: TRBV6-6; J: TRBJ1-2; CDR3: CATWGTLFYGYTF
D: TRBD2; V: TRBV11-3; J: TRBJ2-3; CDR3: CASSSRLAGLSTDTQYF
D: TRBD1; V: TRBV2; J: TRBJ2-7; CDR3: CASSGDRARLALPHEQYF
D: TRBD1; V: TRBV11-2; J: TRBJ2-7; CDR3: CASSLLTGENEQYF
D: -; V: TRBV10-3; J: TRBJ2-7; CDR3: CAISDHDSPYEQYF
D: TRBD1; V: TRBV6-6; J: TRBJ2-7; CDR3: CASRQGSSYEQYF
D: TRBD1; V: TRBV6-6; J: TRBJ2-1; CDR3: CASSYPGQGRYNEQFF
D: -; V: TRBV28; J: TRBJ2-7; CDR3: CASKTGTTYEQYF
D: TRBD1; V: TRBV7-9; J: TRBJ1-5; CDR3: CASRTGTGRTYNQPQHF
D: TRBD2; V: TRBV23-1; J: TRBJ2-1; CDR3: CASSQSLVDSGSYNEQFF
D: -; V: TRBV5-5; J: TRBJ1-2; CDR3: CASSIGQGGGYTF
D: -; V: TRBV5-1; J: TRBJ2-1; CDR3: CASSLSNLGHEQFF
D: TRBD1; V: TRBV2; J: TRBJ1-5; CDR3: CASKGTGKAQPQHF
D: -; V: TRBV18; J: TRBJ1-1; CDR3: CASSQTGIMNTEAFF